The T cell receptor (beta chain) under discussion was sequenced for a study of cytomegalovirus exposure and HLA in healthy donors. PCR was performed using 60 Vbeta and 13 Jbeta primers. The protocol was immunoSEQ multiplex PCR, while the TCRdb copy is restricted to in-frame clones and leaves out a portion. This table holds 150,000 to 160,000 clones, 65% to 80% found once. The CDR3 has 13 amino acids. The germline V and J ends were trimmed by 0 bases and 6 bases, with 6 bases remaining between them. Germline CDR1 WNHNN, CDR2 SYGVQD (reference sequence). The gene calls are TRBV10-1 and TRBJ2-1, with D perhaps TRBD1 (6 bases). Sequenced: PBMCs. The clonotype was recovered from a woman in her thirties or forties in good health and CMV-seronegative. The CDR3 DNA reads TGCGCCAGCAGTGAGTCAGGGGGCAATGAGCAGTTCTTC. Residues: CASSESGGNEQFF.